This T cell receptor (beta chain) was captured by sequencing in a study of T cell responses to AZD1222 COVID-19 vaccine. The analysis combined second doses at about 4 or about 12 weeks. The CDR3 length is 14 residues. The germline gives CDR1 SQVTM, CDR2 ANQGSEA. V was clipped by 6 bases and J by 7 bases; unmatched bases: 10. Whole-study results and caveats: The breadth and depth of Spike-specific TCRs increased once two AZD1222 doses had been given. It was only after the peak T cell response that any repertoires were sampled. Clonal diversity may have been underestimated in mostly white British donors.

The data were produced by immunoSEQ multiplex PCR, yet TCRdb's version contains in-frame clones alone and is incomplete. Of approximately 170,000 clones listed, around 92% are singletons. Regarding this clone: The antigen remains unidentified.

The sample here was peripheral blood, taken 28 days after the second AZD1222 dose. The chain joins TRBV29-1 to TRBJ1-4, with TRBD1 matching over 8 bases. This TCR derives from an adult who received the AZD1222 COVID-19 vaccine. The CDR3 DNA is TGCAGCGTCGCGCCGGGACAGGAGGGTGAAAAACTGTTTTTT. This encodes CSVAPGQEGEKLFF.